The T cell receptor beta chain under discussion was sequenced for a study of memory CD4+ T cells and cytomegalovirus serostatus (dated by TCRdb to the late 2010s). Background on the whole study: The roughly 35 healthy Belgian adults in the cohort included 9 who were CMV seropositive and roughly 24 who were CMV seronegative. CD4+ memory TCRbeta repertoires of a Belgian cohort with known cytomegalovirus serostatus were sequenced in order to replicate a published TCR-based CMV serostatus classifier.

The Quick-DNA Microprep Kit was used to extract genomic DNA from the sorted cells. Amplification of TCRbeta DNA was done with the immunoSEQ hsTCRbeta kit, following the protocol from the manufacturer. TCRbeta libraries were sequenced on an Illumina MiSeq instrument. In the source study's methods: Removing out-of-frame sequences left a few million distinct TCRbeta sequences, an average of roughly 67,000 per individual. Two values were used to score each individual: the count of 150 to 200 previously reported CMV-associated TCRbeta sequences and the total count of productive distinct TCRbeta sequences. A beta-binomial model was reimplemented in Python, and scikit-learn random forests with default parameters were trained on data from the US cohort. Classifier performance on the Belgian cohort was summarized as median AUC with percentile confidence intervals over 10,000 bootstrap iterations. This is the immuneACCESS table as TCRdb keeps it, with only in-frame sequences that have V and J called. A part of the clones is gone; compared with another copy, unresolved V genes explain less than half, and the rest is unexplained. V and J calls and clone size are those listed in that table; D and trimming were worked out from the DNA. This sample comprises about 73,000 clones, around 78% of them detected only once. The ten largest clones represent around 2.6% of the sample.

Regarding this clone: Its antigen target is currently unknown. The record has no base qualities; no much larger clone is one base away.

A FACSAria II was used to sort memory CD4+ T cells, defined as single viable CD3+CD4+CD8-CD45RO+ cells. CMV serostatus was determined with a Roche Elecsys assay detecting serum IgG against CMV pp150, pp28, p38 and p52. After thawing, total CD4+ T cells were enriched by positive selection with CD4 magnetic microbeads. The samples came from a different study that was designed specifically to examine the CD4+ T cell memory repertoire. Following standard operating procedures, peripheral blood mononuclear cells were isolated and cryopreserved, while serum was kept at -80 degrees C. CD3-PerCP (BW264/56), CD4-APC (RPA-T4), CD45RO-PE (UCHT1) and CD8-Pacific Orange (3B5) antibodies were used for staining, and non-viable cells were excluded with Sytox blue. From the cysteine through the phenylalanine, the CDR3 covers 14 amino acids. Only the CDR3 part of the read is kept: 42 bases, read in frame from the first base. Based on the germline V gene, the CDR1 and CDR2 sequences are MDHEN and SYDVKM. Here V drops 2 bases and J drops 2 bases, and the junction holds 2 bases not matched to any gene.

The full study reports these points: For CMV serostatus prediction, a median bootstrapped AUC of 0.95 was reached with the original framework, and a median bootstrapped AUC of about 0.89 was reached with a US-trained random forest. The results were interpreted as suggesting that the CMV-associated TCR signature is mostly present in the CD4+ memory repertoire. Of more than 150 previously reported CMV-associated TCRbeta sequences, approximately 70 appeared in the CD4+ memory repertoires, each in one to five individuals. The original-framework classifier achieved a median bootstrapped AUC of approximately 0.96 with a 95% CI of 0.76-1.00 on the Belgian cohort. Unlike the original study, which covered naive and memory CD4+ and CD8+ populations, the Belgian study sequenced only CD4+CD45RO+ memory cells.

The sequence is built from TRBV28 and TRBJ2-7, and 8 bases in between align with TRBD1. The receptor's source is an adult in good health and CMV-seropositive. Sequencing input: memory CD4+ T cells from blood. The DNA reads TGTGCCAGCAGTTTAAGACAGGGGACCTACGAGCAGTACTTC. The translation is CASSLRQGTYEQYF.